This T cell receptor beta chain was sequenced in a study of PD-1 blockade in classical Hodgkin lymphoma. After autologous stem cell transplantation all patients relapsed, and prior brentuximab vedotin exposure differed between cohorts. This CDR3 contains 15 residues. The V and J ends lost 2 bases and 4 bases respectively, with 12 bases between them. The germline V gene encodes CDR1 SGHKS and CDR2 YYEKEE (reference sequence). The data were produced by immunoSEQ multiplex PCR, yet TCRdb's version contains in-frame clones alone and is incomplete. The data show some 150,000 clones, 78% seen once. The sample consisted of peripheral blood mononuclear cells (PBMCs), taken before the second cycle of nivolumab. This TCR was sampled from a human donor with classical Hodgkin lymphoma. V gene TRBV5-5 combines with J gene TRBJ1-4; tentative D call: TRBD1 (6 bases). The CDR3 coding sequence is TGTGCCAGCAGCTTACAGGGTGGGTTTAATGAAAAACTGTTTTTT. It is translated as CASSLQGGFNEKLFF.